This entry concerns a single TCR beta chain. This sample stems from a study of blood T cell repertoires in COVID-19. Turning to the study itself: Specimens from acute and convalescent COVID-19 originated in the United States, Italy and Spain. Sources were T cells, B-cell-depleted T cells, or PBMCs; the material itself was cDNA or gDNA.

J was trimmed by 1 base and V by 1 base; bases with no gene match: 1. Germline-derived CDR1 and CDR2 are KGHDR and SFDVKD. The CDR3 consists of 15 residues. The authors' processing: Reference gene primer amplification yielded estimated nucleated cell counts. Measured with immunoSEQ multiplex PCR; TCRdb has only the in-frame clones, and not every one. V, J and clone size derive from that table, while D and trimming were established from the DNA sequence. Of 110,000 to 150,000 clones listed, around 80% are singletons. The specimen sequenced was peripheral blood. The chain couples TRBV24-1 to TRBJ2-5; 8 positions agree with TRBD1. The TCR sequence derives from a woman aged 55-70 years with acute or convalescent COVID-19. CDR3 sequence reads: CATSDFGTGQETQYF. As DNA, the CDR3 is TGTGCCACCAGTGATTTCGGGACAGGCCAAGAGACCCAGTACTTC.